The 28 T cell receptor beta chains below were found in one sample sequenced in a study of vaccination and CD4 T cells after COVID-19. These receptors have no known antigen. Specified treatment: approximately nine-day PBMC culture with coronavirus spike peptide pools or control peptides (ViraFEST assay). The Oncomine TCR Beta short-read assay was applied to DNA of cultured CD4+ T cells. TCRdb itself ran the PCR reads through MiXCR, one entry per CDR3 protein. Seen here are approximately 11,000 distinct CDR3 sequences, roughly 61% observed once, and the top ten hold around 7.8%. Sequencing was done on a sample of CD4+ T cells from blood, cultured in vitro. The source is a human donor who had recovered from COVID-19.

The V gene is TRBV7-9, the J gene TRBJ1-6; D gene uncertain. Germline V gene data show CDR1 as SEHNR and CDR2 as FQNEAQ (reference sequence). This CDR3 region has 15 residues. Trimming cost V 4 bases and J 0 bases, with 7 bases left between them. The CDR3 loop is CASSSQSSYNSPLHF. The CDR3 DNA reads as TGTGCCAGCAGCTCGCAGAGCTCCTATAATTCACCCCTCCACTTT.

The chain is built from TRBV7-8 and TRBJ2-3, with 10 bases identical to TRBD2. The CDR3 sequence is 16 residues long. The germline V gene encodes CDR1 SGHVS and CDR2 FQNEAQ. The V segment lost 2 bases and the J segment 6 bases; nucleotides outside the gene matches: 8. The CDR3 sequence: CASSLFSSGRGDTQYF. The DNA for the CDR3 is TGTGCCAGCAGCTTATTTTCTAGCGGGAGAGGGGATACGCAGTATTTT.

CDR3 DNA: TGTGCCACCAGCGCACAGGCGGACACTGAAGCTTTCTTT. Encoded protein: CATSAQADTEAFF. This rearrangement joins TRBV15 to TRBJ1-1, with a possible D match to TRBD1 (5 bases). V dropped 5 bases and J dropped 3 bases, with 10 bases sitting between them. CDR3 size: 13 residues. Germline-derived CDR1 and CDR2 are LNHNV and YYDKDF (reference sequence). The whole variable domain, remainder taken from reference TRBV15 and TRBJ1-1, is DAMVIQNPRYQVTQFGKPVTLSCSQTLNHNVMYWYQQKSSQAPKLLFHYYDKDFNNEADTPDNFQSRRPNTSFCFLDIRSPGLGDTAMYLCATSAQADTEAFFGQGTRLTVV.

This clonotype was counted only a few times. The chain carries TRBV5-4 and TRBJ1-6, with D possibly matching TRBD1 (5 bases). CDR3 length equals 16 residues. With 3 bases removed from V and 4 bases from J, the gap between germline ends came to 14 bases. Looked up from germline, CDR1 is SGHNT and CDR2 is YYREEE (reference sequence). CDR3 sequence (DNA): TGTGCCAGCAGCTCTCGGATGGGGGGTTATAATTCACCCCTCCACTTT. Translated, it gives CASSSRMGGYNSPLHF.

For this clonotype: This is likely a read error, given that the CDR3 carries no conserved phenylalanine or tryptophan at its end. V usage is TRBV7-8 and J usage is TRBJ1-1; 8 positions agree with TRBD1. The J segment lost 6 bases and the V segment lost 6 bases, leaving 12 bases of the junction unmatched. Germline loops: CDR1 SGHVS, CDR2 FQNEAQ. This CDR3 is built from 15 residues. The CDR3 nucleotides are TGTGCCAGCAGTAATCCTTACAGGGGGAGGTCTGAAGCTTTCCTT. This sequence encodes CASSNPYRGRSEAFL.

This rearrangement joins TRBV27 to TRBJ2-7, with D unclear. With 3 bases removed from V and 6 bases from J, the gap between germline ends came to 21 bases. The CDR3 is made up of 16 amino acids. CDR1 and CDR2 (germline): MNHEY, SMNVEV (reference sequence). In DNA form, the CDR3 reads TGTGCCAGCAGTTTTAGCTTAGCTGTTTCTGGTGGCGAGCAGTACTTC. It specifies CASSFSLAVSGGEQYF.

This chain uses TRBV5-1 with TRBJ2-1, with D possibly matching TRBD2 (6 bases). Germline loops: CDR1 SGHRS, CDR2 YFSETQ. The CDR3 is made up of 15 amino acids. The germline V and J ends were trimmed by 6 bases and 0 bases, with 13 bases remaining between them. CDR3 nucleotide sequence: TGCGCCAGCAAGCTGGTCGGGGGCTCCTACAATGAGCAGTTCTTC. This codes for CASKLVGGSYNEQFF.

The chain carries TRBV6-1 and TRBJ2-3, with TRBD2 identical over 11 bases. With 8 bases clipped from V and 2 bases from J, the junction kept 9 bases outside the gene matches. There are 16 residues in the CDR3. Germline V gene lookup returns CDR1 MNHNS and CDR2 SASEGT. CDR3 region: CASWAGTSGDTDTQYF. CDR3 in DNA: TGTGCCAGCTGGGCCGGGACTAGCGGTGACACAGATACGCAGTATTTT.

The V call is TRBV2, the J call TRBJ2-5; no clear D. V lost 6 bases to trimming and J lost 2 bases, with 10 bases between them. There are 13 residues in the CDR3. Per the germline V gene, CDR1 is SNHLY and CDR2 is FYNNEI. The CDR3: CASSPEKQETQYF. The CDR3 nucleotides are TGTGCCAGCAGCCCAGAGAAACAAGAGACCCAGTACTTC.

This clonotype is classed as medium-sized (0.01 to 0.1%). This chain joins TRBV5-1 and TRBJ1-1, with D maybe TRBD1 (5 bases). The CDR3 length is 15 residues. Germline loops: CDR1 SGHRS, CDR2 YFSETQ. The germline V and J ends were trimmed by 5 bases and 5 bases, with 19 bases remaining between them. CDR3 sequence reads: CASSLERGGGTEAFF. The CDR3, as DNA: TGCGCCAGCAGTCTGGAGCGGGGGGGAGGGACTGAAGCTTTCTTT. The whole variable domain, filled in from reference TRBV5-1 and TRBJ1-1, reads KAGVTQTPRYLIKTRGQQVTLSCSPISGHRSVSWYQQTPGQGLQFLFEYFSETQRNKGNFPGRFSGRQFSNSRSEMNVSTLELGDSALYLCASSLERGGGTEAFFGQGTRLTVV.

The genes are TRBV7-2 and TRBJ2-2; perhaps TRBD2 as D (6 bases). V was shortened by 6 bases and J by 0 bases, with 17 bases between the two germline ends. CDR3 length: 17 residues. Germline lookup yields CDR1 SGHTA and CDR2 FQGNSA. This CDR3 reads CASRHGRRGANTGELFF. The CDR3 DNA reads TGTGCCAGCAGGCACGGTAGGCGGGGCGCGAACACCGGGGAGCTGTTTTTT.

The V call is TRBV4-1, the J call TRBJ2-7, with D possibly being TRBD2 (7 bases). Trimming removed 3 bases at V and 5 bases at J, with 20 bases between. In germline, CDR1 is MGHRA, CDR2 YSYEKL. The CDR3 length is 16 residues. CDR3 sequence: CASSQVLRGGVNEQYF. The CDR3 DNA follows: TGCGCCAGCAGCCAGGTTCTCAGGGGAGGGGTAAACGAGCAGTACTTC.

The chain couples TRBV7-2 to TRBJ1-6, with D perhaps matching TRBD1 (6 bases). Germline assignment: CDR1 SGHTA and CDR2 FQGNSA. The V end lost 2 bases, the J end lost 5 bases, and 13 bases lay between the germline ends. This CDR3 is 16 amino acids long. As DNA, the CDR3 is TGTGCCAGCAGCTTACAGGGGTCGGGGAATAATTCACCCCTCCACTTT. Translated, it gives CASSLQGSGNNSPLHF. The whole variable domain, filled in from reference TRBV7-2 and TRBJ1-6, reads GAGVSQSPSNKVTEKGKDVELRCDPISGHTALYWYRQSLGQGLEFLIYFQGNSAPDKSGLPSDRFSAERTGGSVSTLTIQRTQQEDSAVYLCASSLQGSGNNSPLHFGNGTRLTVT.

This rearrangement joins TRBV24-1 to TRBJ2-5, with D unresolved. The CDR3 is 14 residues long. Trimming took 5 bases from V and 2 from J, leaving 11 bases between them. CDR1 and CDR2 from the germline V gene are KGHDR and SFDVKD. The CDR3 DNA sequence: TGTGCCACCAGTGGTCCTCTGGGGCAAGAGACCCAGTACTTC. It specifies CATSGPLGQETQYF.

The V call is TRBV20-1, the J call TRBJ2-5; 8 bases agree with TRBD1. Germline-derived CDR1 and CDR2 are DFQATT and SNEGSKA (reference sequence). The junction had 18 bases not matched to a gene; V was cut back by 5 bases and J by 7 bases. This CDR3 contains 16 residues. CDR3 amino acids: CSAPDTGQGDVGTQYF. CDR3 nucleotides: TGCAGTGCTCCTGACACTGGACAGGGTGACGTGGGGACCCAGTACTTC.

This chain links TRBV15 with TRBJ2-3; TRBD1 might be the D (5 bases). The CDR3 runs 16 residues. Germline loops: CDR1 LNHNV, CDR2 YYDKDF (reference sequence). V lost 1 base and J lost 1, with 12 bases in between. The CDR3 DNA sequence: TGTGCCACCAGCAGAGGAAACACAGGAGGCACAGATACGCAGTATTTT. Its translation: CATSRGNTGGTDTQYF.

The chain combines TRBV14 with TRBJ2-5; the D gene is possibly TRBD2 (7 bases). Germline CDR1 SGHDN, CDR2 FVKESK. V was trimmed by 1 base and J by 5 bases, leaving 23 bases between them. This CDR3 contains 18 residues. CDR3 region: CASSQVRGGYRFPETQYF. The CDR3, as DNA: TGTGCCAGCAGCCAAGTAAGGGGGGGATACAGATTCCCGGAGACCCAGTACTTC.

The rearrangement uses TRBV7-2 and TRBJ1-2; unclear D gene. Germline-derived CDR1 and CDR2 are SGHTA and FQGNSA. Trimming stripped 1 base from V and 0 bases from J, with 6 bases between. The CDR3 covers 14 residues. The CDR3 coding sequence is TGTGCCAGCAGCTTAGTCCAGGCTAACTATGGCTACACCTTC. Translating gives CASSLVQANYGYTF. The complete variable domain, with remaining parts taken from reference TRBV7-2 and TRBJ1-2, reads GAGVSQSPSNKVTEKGKDVELRCDPISGHTALYWYRQSLGQGLEFLIYFQGNSAPDKSGLPSDRFSAERTGGSVSTLTIQRTQQEDSAVYLCASSLVQANYGYTFGSGTRLTVV.

This clonotype has more than one count but fewer than ten. The genes are TRBV28 and TRBJ1-5; 7 bases map to TRBD1. The germline V gene encodes CDR1 MDHEN and CDR2 SYDVKM. This CDR3 comprises 15 residues. Trimming took 7 bases from V and 5 from J; bases not matched to a gene: 11. CDR3 sequence: CASNQGQNRYQPQHF. CDR3 DNA: TGTGCCAGCAACCAGGGACAGAACAGATATCAGCCCCAGCATTTT.

The rearrangement links TRBV6-1 to TRBJ1-2; TRBD1 is a possible D gene (6 bases). CDR1 is MNHNS, CDR2 SASEGT, per germline. Trimming removed 2 bases at V and 8 bases at J, with 15 bases between. This CDR3 contains 14 residues. The CDR3 sequence: CASSETGASVGYTF. The DNA for the CDR3 is TGTGCCAGCAGTGAAACGGGGGCGTCGGTCGGCTACACCTTC.

V and J are TRBV6-5 and TRBJ1-5; D remains ambiguous. Trimming stripped 0 bases from V and 4 bases from J, with 7 bases between. Germline CDR1 is MNHEY and CDR2 is SVGAGI. The CDR3 loop spans 14 amino acids. The CDR3 coding sequence is TGTGCCAGCAGTTACTCCTGGGGTAATCAGCCCCAGCATTTT. Its translation is CASSYSWGNQPQHF.

In its sample, this clonotype was seen once. The V gene is TRBV7-8, the J gene TRBJ2-5, with TRBD1 matching over 12 bases. Germline lookup yields CDR1 SGHVS and CDR2 FQNEAQ. J gave up 5 bases and V 4 bases, and 11 bases lay outside the gene matches. There are 17 residues in the CDR3. In DNA form, the CDR3 reads TGTGCCAGCAGCTCCTTCCGGGACAGGGGGCGCTGGGAGACCCAGTACTTC. Translated, it gives CASSSFRDRGRWETQYF.

This clonotype was counted a few times. The chain employs TRBV20-1 and TRBJ1-2; no clear D. V was shortened by 0 bases and J by 5 bases, with 22 bases between the two germline ends. Germline V lookup: CDR1 DFQATT, CDR2 SNEGSKA (reference sequence). The CDR3 covers 17 residues. The CDR3 sequence: CSARDFSLGSQAYGYTF. As DNA, the CDR3 is TGCAGTGCTAGAGATTTTTCTTTAGGCAGCCAAGCTTATGGCTACACCTTC.

The chain recombines TRBV6-5 with TRBJ2-7; D is uncertain. CDR3 length: 11 amino acids. Trimming pared 4 bases from V and 2 bases from J, leaving 3 bases between. In germline, CDR1 is MNHEY, CDR2 SVGAGI. CDR3 nucleotides: TGTGCCAGCAGTTCTCCCTACGAGCAGTACTTC. It codes for CASSSPYEQYF.

This clonotype was seen more than once but under ten times. CDR3: CASSSGILPDTQYF. The CDR3 nucleotides are TGTGCCAGCAGCTCAGGGATCCTTCCAGATACGCAGTATTTT. The rearrangement joins TRBV7-3 to TRBJ2-3; the D gene is possibly TRBD1 (5 bases). V lost 4 bases, J lost 4 bases, and 12 bases lay in between. Germline loops: CDR1 SGHTA, CDR2 FQGTGA. CDR3 size: 14 residues.

The chain combines TRBV28 with TRBJ1-1; D is unresolved. The germline V and J ends were trimmed by 11 bases and 6 bases, with 16 bases remaining between them. The CDR3 sequence is 12 residues long. Germline V gene lookup returns CDR1 MDHEN and CDR2 SYDVKM. CDR3 protein: CAGMSGGAEAFF. The CDR3 nucleotides read TGTGCCGGAATGTCGGGTGGGGCTGAAGCTTTCTTT.

The table lists this clonotype with a few counts. The chain uses TRBV15 and TRBJ1-1; possible D gene TRBD1, 5 bases. The V gene's germline CDR1 is LNHNV and CDR2 YYDKDF (reference sequence). The CDR3 runs to 17 residues. V was cut by 5 bases and J by 0 bases, with 19 bases left in between. Written as DNA, the CDR3 is TGTGCCACCAGCCTACCCTATCAGGCAGGGATGAACACTGAAGCTTTCTTT. This encodes CATSLPYQAGMNTEAFF.

The chain recombines TRBV5-1 with TRBJ1-2, with 10 bases matching TRBD1. CDR1 and CDR2 (germline): SGHRS, YFSETQ. Trimming cost V 0 bases and J 6 bases; bases outside gene matches: 8. The CDR3 runs to 16 residues. The CDR3, as DNA: TGCGCCAGCAGCTTGGCTGGGCCAGGGACAGGGGATGGCTACACCTTC. This translates into CASSLAGPGTGDGYTF.